These 22 T cell receptor beta chains originate from one sample sequenced in a study of type 1 regulatory T cells. TCRdb reprocessed the reads with MiXCR, giving one entry per CDR3 protein. The data show around 65,000 distinct CDR3 sequences, around 49% seen once. Antigens for these TCRs are unknown. Material: cultured non-Tr1 T cells, either the whole culture or a sorted T cell fraction (not recorded which). The receptors were gathered from a human donor in good health.

This clonotype was found a few times. The chain has TRBV27 and TRBJ1-6, with 8 bases identical to TRBD1. V gave up 6 bases and J gave up 0 bases; unmatched junction bases: 4. Germline CDR1 and CDR2: MNHEY and SMNVEV (reference sequence). The CDR3 length is 16 residues. The CDR3: CASRYRGNSYNSPLHF. CDR3 coding DNA: TGTGCCAGCAGGTACAGGGGGAACTCCTATAATTCACCCCTCCACTTT.

This clonotype was observed a few times. One end of the junction varies from germline; a read error may be responsible. The rearrangement uses TRBV7-3 and TRBJ1-2; no clear D. Per the germline V gene, CDR1 is SGHTA and CDR2 is FQGTGA. The CDR3 runs to 9 residues. CDR3 coding DNA: TGTGCCAGCAGCTTAACGTTTCCTTTC. It codes for CASSLTFPF.

This clonotype has a handful of counts. The V and J genes are TRBV6-1 and TRBJ2-7; D possibly corresponds to TRBD1 (6 bases). CDR1 is MNHNS, CDR2 SASEGT, per germline. Trimming pared 6 bases from V and 2 bases from J, leaving 20 bases between. The CDR3 is 16 residues long. The CDR3 nucleotides are TGTGCCAGCAGGGATTACAGGGCAGCCGTGACCTACGAGCAGTACTTC. Its protein is CASRDYRAAVTYEQYF.

The V gene is TRBV2, the J gene TRBJ1-5; D uncertain. Germline V lookup: CDR1 SNHLY, CDR2 FYNNEI. Trimming shortened V by 4 bases and J by 4 bases, and 11 bases separated the two germline ends. There are 14 residues in the CDR3. CDR3 nucleotide sequence: TGTGCCAGCAGTGCAGTCCAGCGAAATCAGCCCCAGCATTTT. Translating it yields CASSAVQRNQPQHF.

This clonotype was observed a handful of times. The gene calls are TRBV2 and TRBJ1-1; no reliable D call. Germline assignment: CDR1 SNHLY and CDR2 FYNNEI. Trimming shortened V by 4 bases and J by 11 bases, and 11 bases separated the two germline ends. This CDR3 has 11 residues. Here the CDR3 DNA reads TGTGCCAGCAGTGTTAACACTGGGGCTTTCTTT. Its protein is CASSVNTGAFF. Full variable domain (outside the CDR3, taken from reference TRBV2 and TRBJ1-1): EPEVTQTPSHQVTQMGQEVILRCVPISNHLYFYWYRQILGQKVEFLVSFYNNEISEKSEIFDDQFSVERPDGSNFTLKIRSTKLEDSAMYFCASSVNTGAFFGQGTRLTVV.

This clonotype was seen more than once but under ten times. The genes are TRBV20-1 and TRBJ2-7, with TRBD2 matching over 7 bases. With V trimmed by 2 bases and J by 0 bases, 10 bases remained unmatched. This CDR3 is built from 16 residues. Germline CDR1 is DFQATT and CDR2 is SNEGSKA (reference sequence). The CDR3 spells CSARPPGGVSSYEQYF. The CDR3 DNA reads as TGCAGTGCTAGACCACCGGGGGGTGTCAGCTCCTACGAGCAGTACTTC.

The rearrangement uses TRBV7-9 and TRBJ1-6; D is undetermined. The V end lost 1 base, the J end lost 17 bases, and 12 bases lay between the germline ends. The V gene's germline CDR1 is SEHNR and CDR2 FQNEAQ (reference sequence). The CDR3 is 12 amino acids. CDR3 sequence reads: CASSLGEGLVHF. The CDR3 DNA follows: TGTGCCAGCAGCTTAGGAGAAGGGTTGGTCCACTTT.

The table lists this clonotype with a few counts. This chain links TRBV12-3 or TRBV12-4 with TRBJ1-1; D is possibly TRBD1 (5 bases). The CDR3 runs 15 residues. Trimming cost V 5 bases and J 1 base, with 14 bases left between them. CDR3 sequence (DNA): TGTGCCAGCAGTCGGACCCTCAGGGAGAACACTGAAGCTTTCTTT. Protein sequence: CASSRTLRENTEAFF.

The sample holds a few counts of this clonotype. This CDR3 reads CSARKTGVYGYTF. The CDR3 DNA follows: TGCAGTGCTAGGAAGACAGGGGTCTATGGCTACACCTTC. The V gene is TRBV20-1, the J gene TRBJ1-2; 8 bases fit TRBD1. Germline values: CDR1 DFQATT, CDR2 SNEGSKA (reference sequence). V lost 3 bases, J lost 4 bases, and 4 bases stayed unmatched. The CDR3 is 13 residues long.

This clonotype showed up just a few times. CDR3 amino acids: CSATGTHYEQYF. Written as DNA, the CDR3 is TGCAGTGCAACCGGGACCCACTACGAGCAGTACTTC. V usage is TRBV20-1 and J usage is TRBJ2-7; possibly TRBD1 or TRBD2 for D (5 bases each). Trimming shortened V by 6 bases and J by 3 bases, and 12 bases separated the two germline ends. Germline assignment: CDR1 DFQATT and CDR2 SNEGSKA (reference sequence). CDR3 size: 12 residues.

The chain has TRBV9 and TRBJ2-1; 9 bases agree with TRBD2. V was pared by 0 bases and J by 5 bases, with 6 bases of the junction left unmatched. From germline, CDR1 is SGDLS and CDR2 YYNGEE. The CDR3 contains 16 residues. CDR3 residues: CASSVDVGTSHNEQFF. CDR3 DNA sequence: TGTGCCAGCAGCGTAGATGTCGGGACTAGCCACAATGAGCAGTTCTTC.

The chain is built from TRBV12-3 or TRBV12-4 and TRBJ1-6; 7 positions agree with TRBD1. CDR3 size: 15 residues. Trimming took 5 bases from V and 2 from J; bases not matched to a gene: 3. Here the CDR3 reads CASSRDSTYNSPLHF. CDR3 sequence (DNA): TGTGCCAGCAGTAGGGACAGCACCTATAATTCACCCCTCCACTTT.

This chain uses TRBV3-1 with TRBJ2-2, with TRBD2 matching 8 bases. V lost 3 bases, J lost 5 bases, and 8 bases stayed unmatched. There are 16 residues in the CDR3. The germline V gene encodes CDR1 LGHDT and CDR2 YNNKEL (reference sequence). CDR3 sequence: CASSQLAGGWTGELFF. In DNA form, the CDR3 reads TGTGCCAGCAGCCAGTTGGCGGGGGGATGGACCGGGGAGCTGTTTTTT. The full variable domain, its missing parts supplied by reference TRBV3-1 and TRBJ2-2, is DTAVSQTPKYLVTQMGNDKSIKCEQNLGHDTMYWYKQDSKKFLKIMFSYNNKELIINETVPNRFSPKSPDKAHLNLHINSLELGDSAVYFCASSQLAGGWTGELFFGEGSRLTVL.

The V call is TRBV6-6, the J call TRBJ1-5; TRBD1 aligns across 7 bases. This CDR3 region has 15 residues. With V trimmed by 8 bases and J by 1 base, 8 bases remained unmatched. Germline V lookup: CDR1 MNHNY, CDR2 SVGAGI (reference sequence). The CDR3, as DNA: TGTGCCAGCGGAAGACAGGGCAACAGCAATCAGCCCCAGCATTTT. Translated, it gives CASGRQGNSNQPQHF.

This clonotype was recorded a few times. The V gene is TRBV29-1, the J gene TRBJ2-1; TRBD1 might be the D (6 bases). Per germline, CDR1 SQVTM and CDR2 ANQGSEA. The length of the CDR3 is 12 residues. Trimming stripped 5 bases from V and 7 bases from J, with 12 bases between. For the CDR3, the DNA is TGCAGCGTTCAGACACAGGGAAATGAGCAGTTCTTC. Translating it yields CSVQTQGNEQFF.

V is TRBV10-3 and J is TRBJ2-3, with unresolved D. Per germline, CDR1 ENHRY and CDR2 SYGVKD. The germline V and J ends were trimmed by 7 bases and 4 bases, with 15 bases remaining between them. This CDR3 has 14 residues. CDR3 sequence (DNA): TGTGCCATCACTGGCGGAATTCGGGCAGATACGCAGTATTTT. Its protein is CAITGGIRADTQYF.

The chain recombines TRBV25-1 with TRBJ1-2, with 7 bases matching TRBD1. Germline trimming cut 4 bases from V and 4 bases from J; bases unmatched to any gene: 3. Germline-derived CDR1 and CDR2 are MGHDK and SYGVNS. There are 13 residues in the CDR3. The CDR3 coding sequence is TGTGCCAGCAGTGCCGGGACAGCCTATGGCTACACCTTC. It yields the protein CASSAGTAYGYTF.

The chain has TRBV3-1 and TRBJ2-7; the D gene is possibly TRBD2 (7 bases). CDR1 is LGHDT, CDR2 YNNKEL, per germline (reference sequence). V lost 1 base to trimming and J lost 3 bases, with 10 bases between them. There are 14 residues in the CDR3. The CDR3 sequence: CASSQAGGHYEQYF. In nucleotides, the CDR3 is TGTGCCAGCAGCCAAGCGGGGGGCCACTACGAGCAGTACTTC.

This chain uses TRBV29-1 with TRBJ2-2; D perhaps matches TRBD1 (7 bases). CDR1 SQVTM and CDR2 ANQGSEA come from the germline V gene. V lost 7 bases, J lost 4 bases, and 13 bases lay in between. The CDR3 length is 13 residues. CDR3 protein: CSGTRGATGELFF. Written as DNA, the CDR3 is TGCAGCGGAACCAGGGGGGCCACCGGGGAGCTGTTTTTT.

The CDR3 sequence is CASSPGTGATGELFF. The CDR3 region has the DNA TGTGCCAGCAGTCCCGGGACAGGGGCCACCGGGGAGCTGTTTTTT. The chain combines TRBV12-3 or TRBV12-4 with TRBJ2-2; TRBD1 matches at 10 bases. The CDR3 loop spans 15 amino acids. The trim removed 5 bases at V and 4 bases at J, leaving 4 bases unmatched.

The chain carries TRBV4-3 and TRBJ2-1; possible D gene TRBD2, 5 bases. This CDR3 contains 15 residues. Trimming removed 0 bases at V and 9 bases at J, with 15 bases between. From germline, CDR1 is LGHNA and CDR2 YSLEER. CDR3 bases: TGCGCCAGCAGCCAAGATTCCAGAGGGTTCGGTGAGCAGTTCTTC. Residues: CASSQDSRGFGEQFF.

The sample holds a few counts of this clonotype. V gene TRBV12-3 or TRBV12-4 combines with J gene TRBJ2-3; 11 bases are a match to TRBD2. The V gene end was trimmed by 5 bases and the J gene end by 4 bases; junction bases not matched to a gene: 8. The CDR3 length is 16 residues. Here the CDR3 DNA reads TGTGCCAGCAGTCCGGGACTAGCGGCACCAGCAGATACGCAGTATTTT. It yields the protein CASSPGLAAPADTQYF.